This T cell receptor beta chain derives from a study of T cells after yellow fever vaccination (dated by TCRdb to 2018 to 2020). Some background on the complete study: Libraries from fractions with low cell numbers were prepared with the SMART-Seq v4 Ultra Low Input RNA kit. Bulk TCR alpha and beta repertoires were sequenced longitudinally to track T-cell clones before and after primary and booster YFV17D yellow fever vaccination. Two healthy male donors, one aged 18 to 29 and one aged 30 to 39 years, were included in the cohort. Blood samples were taken at several timepoints before and after primary and secondary immunization, and bulk PBMC replicates and cell subsets were isolated. Results the study describes overall, beyond this receptor: Because the study included only a couple of donors, the extent to which the findings can be generalized is limited. Compared with the primary T-cell response, the secondary T-cell response was weaker but faster, peaking on day 5 rather than day 15. Computational filtering was needed because FACS-sorted repertoires could contain abundant contaminating clonotypes from the bulk population. A small fraction of clonotypes appeared in both the CD4 and CD8 compartments, likely as a result of convergent recombination. Most clones expanded after primary vaccination (almost 97% of CD4 and about 85% of CD8) were re-detected after the booster, suggesting that broad memory maintenance occurred.

Remarks on this clonotype: This clone's antigen is unknown. No base quality values were provided; no much bigger clone lies one nucleotide off.

TCR cDNA was synthesized by 5'RACE template switching, through which a universal primer site and unique molecular identifiers were introduced. Priming of cDNA synthesis was performed from both the TCR alpha and TCR beta constant segments. Library amplification involved two PCR steps, and the second step added sample barcodes and sequencing adapters. Sequencing of libraries was performed on Illumina HiSeq 2500 (2x100 bp) or NovaSeq (2x150 bp). The source study handled its data this way. MIGEC handled demultiplexing of reads and collapsing into UMI consensus sequences, while MiXCR performed V(D)J alignment. Using edgeR on replicate PBMC samples, clonotypes were called vaccine-responding if FDR was below 0.01 and the log2 fold change was above 5 up to day 15. Bulk clonotypes were assigned CD4 or CD8 identity according to which sequenced CD4 or CD8 repertoire held them at higher abundance. TCRdb reprocessed the public reads (quality trimming at Q25 with fastp, clone calling with MiXCR) and kept in-frame beta chains. Rows with one shared CDR3 protein collapse into an entry with the most common genes and DNA. The V and J calls here are based on TCRdb, not the publication. The sample yields under 400,000 distinct CDR3 sequences; under 14% were counted once. 18% of the sample belongs to the ten largest clones.

V is reduced by 0 bases and J by 5 bases, leaving a spacing of 10 bases between them. Based on the germline V gene, the CDR1 and CDR2 sequences are LGHNA and YSLEER. The CDR3 measures 15 amino acids from cysteine to phenylalanine. The kept DNA is CDR3 alone, 45 bases in frame from the first base. The sample's treatment or condition, from its label and the paper: live attenuated yellow fever vaccine strain. Two biological replicates of bulk PBMCs were collected at each blood-draw timepoint. PBMCs were isolated from peripheral blood using a standard Ficoll-Paque protocol. RNA was extracted with TriZol from bulk PBMCs, CD4 and CD8 fractions, and dextramer-positive and dextramer-negative fractions.

Rearrangement joined TRBV4-3 to TRBJ1-4; confidence is insufficient to name the D gene. This sequence was found in a man younger than 35 who received the YFV17D yellow fever vaccine. The source was PBMCs, collected on the day of the first yellow fever vaccination. CDR3 sequence: CASSQDYRINEKLFF. The DNA sequence is given as TGCGCCAGCAGCCAAGATTATCGGATAAATGAAAAACTGTTTTTT.